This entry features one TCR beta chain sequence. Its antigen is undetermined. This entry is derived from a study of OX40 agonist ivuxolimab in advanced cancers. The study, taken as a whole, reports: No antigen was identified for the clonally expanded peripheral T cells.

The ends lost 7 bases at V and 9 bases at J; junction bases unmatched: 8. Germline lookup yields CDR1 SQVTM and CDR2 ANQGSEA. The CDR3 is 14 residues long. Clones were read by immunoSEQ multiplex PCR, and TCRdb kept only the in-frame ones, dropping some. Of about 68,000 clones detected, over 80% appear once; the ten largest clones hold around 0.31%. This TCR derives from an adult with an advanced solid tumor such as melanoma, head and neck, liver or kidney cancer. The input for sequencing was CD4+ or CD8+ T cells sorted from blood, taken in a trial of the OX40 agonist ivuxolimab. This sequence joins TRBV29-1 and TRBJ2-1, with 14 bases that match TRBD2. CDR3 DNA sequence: TGCAGCGCCCCCGGGACTAGCGGGAGACGTGAGCAGTTCTTC. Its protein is CSAPGTSGRREQFF.